Here is one TCR beta chain with its context. Antigen unknown. Collection occurred without any documented infections or immune events in donors. TCRdb's copy holds only in-frame clones and misses some; the assay was immunoSEQ multiplex PCR. The table has about 90,000 clones, 88% seen once. This entry is derived from a study of identifying expanded T cells in peripheral blood. Study conclusions and caveats: Clone count variance between roughly 2-week samples rose with total template count. About 1.2 clones differed between technical replicates, versus about 15 and 19 over time.

The germline V and J ends were trimmed by 0 bases and 2 bases, with 15 bases remaining between them. The CDR3 contains 16 residues. Germline V gene sequence: CDR1 SGHRS, CDR2 YFSETQ. The J gene is TRBJ2-7, the V gene TRBV5-1; maybe TRBD2 (6 bases). The sequenced sample was blood. This clonotype originated in a person between 18 and 70 years old in good health. CDR3 in DNA: TGCGCCAGCAGCTTGGCCGCTGGGGGGAGAACCTACGAGCAGTACTTC. This translates into CASSLAAGGRTYEQYF.